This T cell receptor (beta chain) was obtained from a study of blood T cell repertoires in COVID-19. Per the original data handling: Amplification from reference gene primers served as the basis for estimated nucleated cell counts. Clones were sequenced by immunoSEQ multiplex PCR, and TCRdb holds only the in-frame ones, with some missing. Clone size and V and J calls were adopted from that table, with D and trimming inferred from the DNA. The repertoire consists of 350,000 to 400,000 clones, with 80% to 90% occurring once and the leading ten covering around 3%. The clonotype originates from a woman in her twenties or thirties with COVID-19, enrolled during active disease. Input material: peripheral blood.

The CDR3 sequence: CAWNRGQDEKLFF. CDR3 DNA: TGTGCCTGGAACAGGGGGCAGGATGAAAAACTGTTTTTT. The chain employs TRBV30 and TRBJ1-4; the match to TRBD1 covers 9 bases. CDR1 and CDR2 (germline): GTSNPN, SVGIG (reference sequence). The CDR3 loop spans 13 amino acids. V gave up 4 bases and J gave up 6 bases; unmatched junction bases: 3.